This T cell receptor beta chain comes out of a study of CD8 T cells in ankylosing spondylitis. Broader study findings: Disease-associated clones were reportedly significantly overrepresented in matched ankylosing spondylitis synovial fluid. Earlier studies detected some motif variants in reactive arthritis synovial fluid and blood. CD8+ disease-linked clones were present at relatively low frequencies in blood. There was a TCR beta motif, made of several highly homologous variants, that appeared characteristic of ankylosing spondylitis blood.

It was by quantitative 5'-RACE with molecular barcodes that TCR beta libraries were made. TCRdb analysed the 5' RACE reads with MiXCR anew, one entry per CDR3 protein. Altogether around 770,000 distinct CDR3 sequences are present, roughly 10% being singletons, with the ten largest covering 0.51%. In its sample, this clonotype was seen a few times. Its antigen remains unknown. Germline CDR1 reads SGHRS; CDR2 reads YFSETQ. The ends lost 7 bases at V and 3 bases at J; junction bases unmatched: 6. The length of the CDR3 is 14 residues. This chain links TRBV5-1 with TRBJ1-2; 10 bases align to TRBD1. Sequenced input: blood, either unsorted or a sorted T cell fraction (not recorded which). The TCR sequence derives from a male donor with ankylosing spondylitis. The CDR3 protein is CASATTGGDYGYTF. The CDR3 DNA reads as TGCGCCAGCGCTACGACAGGGGGCGACTATGGCTACACCTTC.